The source of this TCR beta chain is a study of T cell responses to AZD1222 COVID-19 vaccine. Study-level results: AZD1222 recipients seropositive at baseline numbered only five to seven.

Data came from immunoSEQ multiplex PCR; TCRdb stores just in-frame clones and leaves some out. The profile shows 35,000 to 50,000 clones, approximately 89% of them singletons. The CDR3 totals 15 residues. Germline values: CDR1 SNHLY, CDR2 FYNNEI. Trimming cost V 6 bases and J 2 bases; bases outside gene matches: 5. Turning to this clone: Its specificity is not known.

This sample comprised peripheral blood, obtained 28 days after the second AZD1222 dose. V is TRBV2 and J is TRBJ2-3; 10 positions match TRBD2. This TCR came from an adult who received the AZD1222 COVID-19 vaccine. CDR3 sequence (DNA): TGTGCCAGCAGCTTTGGACTAGCGGACACAGATACGCAGTATTTT. Translated: CASSFGLADTDTQYF.